The sequence of this T cell receptor beta chain was determined in a study of monozygotic twins with inflammatory bowel disease. This CDR3 comprises 12 residues. Germline lookup yields CDR1 SNHLY and CDR2 FYNNEI. The authors drew more than 2 ml of blood from each donor. Following a re-call of the 5' RACE reads, TCRdb has one entry per CDR3 protein and lacks DNA. Seen in this sample are around 410,000 distinct CDR3 sequences; the ten most common clones hold more than 2%. The rearrangement links TRBV2 to TRBJ1-1; TCRdb names TRBD1, which stays unverified in the absence of DNA. The clonotype comes from a human donor with ulcerative colitis or Crohn's disease, or a healthy co-twin of an affected twin (not recorded which). The sample was blood. CDR3 sequence reads: CASSLSTGSAFF.